These 27 T cell receptor beta chains came from one sample sequenced in a study of blood T cell repertoires in COVID-19. The table came from immunoSEQ multiplex PCR; TCRdb's copy has only in-frame clones and leaves some out. Of around 300,000 clones listed, around 87% were seen once; the top ten hold less than 2%. The sequencing input was PBMCs or T cells enriched from blood (not recorded which). All receptors derive from a woman under 30 with acute COVID-19.

This clone was recorded once. The V and J genes are TRBV4-3 and TRBJ2-1; 10 positions match TRBD1. Germline trimming cut 6 bases from V and 4 bases from J; bases unmatched to any gene: 6. Germline CDR1 is LGHNA and CDR2 is YSLEER. This CDR3 contains 15 residues. CDR3 sequence reads: CASRRGTGEYNEQFF. In DNA form, the CDR3 reads TGCGCCAGCAGACGAGGGACAGGGGAATACAATGAGCAGTTCTTC.

The chain is built from TRBV30 and TRBJ2-2, with TRBD1 identical over 9 bases. The V segment lost 0 bases and the J segment 4 bases; nucleotides outside the gene matches: 15. Germline V gene sequence: CDR1 GTSNPN, CDR2 SVGIG (reference sequence). The CDR3 is 19 residues long. As DNA, the CDR3 is TGTGCCTGGAGTGTAGGGGGTTACTGGGGACAGGGAGGCACCGGGGAGCTGTTTTTT. Its translation: CAWSVGGYWGQGGTGELFF.

The chain couples TRBV27 to TRBJ1-1; D is unresolved. Germline V gene lookup returns CDR1 MNHEY and CDR2 SMNVEV (reference sequence). V was trimmed by 2 bases and J by 1 base, leaving 5 bases between them. CDR3 length: 13 residues. The CDR3 reads CASSLQENTEAFF. CDR3 in DNA: TGTGCCAGCAGTTTACAGGAGAACACTGAAGCTTTCTTT.

The chain carries TRBV29-1 and TRBJ2-2; TRBD1 might be the D (6 bases). V was trimmed by 4 bases and J by 2 bases, leaving 14 bases between them. This CDR3 comprises 15 residues. CDR1 and CDR2 from the germline V gene are SQVTM and ANQGSEA. The CDR3 DNA reads TGCAGCGTTGTGAGGGGACACCTAAACACCGGGGAGCTGTTTTTT. This sequence encodes CSVVRGHLNTGELFF.

The chain employs TRBV5-4 and TRBJ2-7; the match to TRBD2 covers 11 bases. The CDR3 is 14 amino acids. With V trimmed by 2 bases and J by 5 bases, 3 bases remained unmatched. CDR1 is SGHNT, CDR2 YYREEE, per germline (reference sequence). The CDR3 loop is CASSLLAGGHEQYF. The CDR3 DNA sequence: TGTGCCAGCAGCTTATTAGCGGGAGGGCACGAGCAGTACTTC.

The rearrangement uses TRBV28 and TRBJ1-2; 8 nucleotides align to TRBD1. J gave up 6 bases and V 4 bases, and 10 bases lay outside the gene matches. Germline V gene data show CDR1 as MDHEN and CDR2 as SYDVKM. The CDR3 sequence is 15 residues long. The CDR3 loop is CASSSLDRVRHGYTF. For the CDR3, the DNA is TGTGCCAGCAGTTCCCTGGACAGGGTCCGCCATGGCTACACCTTC.

V is TRBV7-2 and J is TRBJ2-3; 12 bases are a match to TRBD2. The CDR3 covers 18 residues. Germline CDR1 SGHTA, CDR2 FQGNSA. V shed 1 base, J shed 4 bases, and the junction held 9 bases outside the gene matches. The CDR3 region has the DNA TGTGCCAGCAGCTTAGGGCGTATCCTAGCGGGAGGGCCAGATACGCAGTATTTT. Translated: CASSLGRILAGGPDTQYF.

This clone appeared once. V is TRBV27 and J is TRBJ2-1, with no clear D. The CDR3 is 17 amino acids. Germline loops: CDR1 MNHEY, CDR2 SMNVEV (reference sequence). The ends were cut back, 8 bases at V and 4 bases at J, with 24 bases in the middle. The CDR3 DNA sequence: TGTGCCAGCGAGTCACGCGGCACCCTCACCCTATACAATGAGCAGTTCTTC. Translated: CASESRGTLTLYNEQFF.

V and J are TRBV7-9 and TRBJ2-7; D possibly corresponds to TRBD1 (5 bases). V shed 7 bases and J shed 3 bases, with 16 bases lying between them. In germline, CDR1 is SEHNR, CDR2 FQNEAQ (reference sequence). This CDR3 has 14 amino acids. The chain's CDR3 is CASTLGHQGYEQYF. In nucleotides, the CDR3 is TGTGCCAGCACCCTAGGGCACCAGGGCTACGAGCAGTACTTC.

This clone has just one count. The chain joins TRBV28 to TRBJ1-2, with TRBD1 matching over 9 bases. The CDR3 spans 16 residues. Germline V gene lookup returns CDR1 MDHEN and CDR2 SYDVKM. Trimming cost V 5 bases and J 0 bases; bases outside gene matches: 7. As DNA, the CDR3 is TGTGCCAGCAGTCCTCCGGGACAGGGCTCTAACTATGGCTACACCTTC. This translates into CASSPPGQGSNYGYTF.

The rearrangement links TRBV19 to TRBJ2-3, with D perhaps TRBD2 (6 bases). V lost 4 bases and J 2 bases, leaving 13 bases between the germline ends. The CDR3 totals 15 residues. Germline CDR1 is LNHDA and CDR2 is SQIVND (reference sequence). CDR3 region: CASSRSGSYTDTQYF. CDR3 DNA: TGTGCCAGTAGTAGAAGCGGGTCTTACACAGATACGCAGTATTTT.

J is TRBJ1-5 and V is TRBV27; 8 nucleotides match TRBD1. The trim removed 5 bases at V and 1 base at J, leaving 7 bases unmatched. Germline V gene lookup returns CDR1 MNHEY and CDR2 SMNVEV (reference sequence). The CDR3 has 16 residues. CDR3 in DNA: TGTGCCAGCAGTCCCCGGACAGGGTGGAGCAATCAGCCCCAGCATTTT. It yields the protein CASSPRTGWSNQPQHF.

The chain joins TRBV7-9 to TRBJ2-2, with TRBD1 matching over 7 bases. CDR1 is SEHNR and CDR2 is FQNEAQ in the germline V gene (reference sequence). CDR3 length equals 14 residues. The V and J ends lost 11 bases and 1 base, in that order; junction bases with no gene match: 7. The CDR3 DNA reads TGTGCCCTACAGGGGCGATTGAACACCGGGGAGCTGTTTTTT. Protein product: CALQGRLNTGELFF.

This chain joins TRBV7-9 and TRBJ2-7; 9 bases align to TRBD2. With 3 bases clipped from V and 5 bases from J, the junction kept 11 bases outside the gene matches. The CDR3 is 16 amino acids. CDR1 is SEHNR and CDR2 is FQNEAQ in the germline V gene (reference sequence). DNA of the CDR3: TGTGCCAGCAGCTTCCGGGGCGCGGGAGGGCTCCACGAGCAGTACTTC. It translates to CASSFRGAGGLHEQYF.

The chain joins TRBV5-1 to TRBJ2-3; 9 nucleotides agree with TRBD2. Trimming cost V 1 base and J 5 bases; bases outside gene matches: 5. The CDR3 consists of 15 residues. Germline CDR1 SGHRS, CDR2 YFSETQ. The CDR3: CASSLLAGSLDTQYF. For the CDR3, the DNA is TGCGCCAGCAGCTTGCTAGCGGGAAGCCTAGATACGCAGTATTTT.

This rearrangement joins TRBV5-4 to TRBJ2-2; D gene unclear. This CDR3 has 14 residues. Trimming took 2 bases from V and 2 from J, leaving 7 bases between them. The germline CDR1 and CDR2 sequences are SGHNT and YYREEE (reference sequence). The CDR3 bases are TGTGCCAGCAGCTTAAACAGAAACACCGGGGAGCTGTTTTTT. Translated, it gives CASSLNRNTGELFF.

This chain uses TRBV6-4 with TRBJ1-3; perhaps TRBD1 as D (6 bases). V was clipped by 10 bases and J by 1 base, with 23 bases between them. The CDR3 is made up of 17 amino acids. Germline lookup yields CDR1 MRHNA and CDR2 SNTAGT. CDR3 loop: CAINRAQSIRSGNTIYF. In DNA form, the CDR3 reads TGTGCCATTAACAGGGCCCAATCGATTAGATCTGGAAACACCATATATTTT.

The chain links TRBV4-2 to TRBJ1-1, with a weak D call TRBD1 (6 bases). The germline V gene encodes CDR1 LGHNA and CDR2 YNFKEQ. This CDR3 is built from 16 residues. The V gene lost 1 base and the J gene lost 1 base, with 13 bases spanning the gap. The DNA of the CDR3 is TGTGCCAGCAGCCAAGGGTGGCAGGGGAGGAACACTGAAGCTTTCTTT. Protein sequence: CASSQGWQGRNTEAFF.

This clone has a handful of counts. The junction departs from germline at one end; a sequencing error may be responsible. The rearrangement uses TRBV6-2 or TRBV6-3 and TRBJ2-6; TRBD1 agrees at 7 bases. Germline assignment: CDR1 MNHEY and CDR2 SVGEGT. The CDR3 extends over 18 amino acids. CDR3 in DNA: TGTGCCAGCACTTACTACAGGGGAAGAAGCTCTGGGGCCAACGTCCTGACTTTC. Its translation: CASTYYRGRSSGANVLTF.

The chain employs TRBV7-2 and TRBJ2-5; 7 nucleotides line up with TRBD2. This CDR3 is built from 16 residues. Germline CDR1 reads SGHTA; CDR2 reads FQGNSA. V lost 1 base to trimming and J lost 4 bases; unmatched junction nucleotides: 9. This chain's CDR3 is CASSLVSGLIAETQYF. CDR3 coding DNA: TGTGCCAGCAGCTTAGTGTCGGGACTAATCGCAGAGACCCAGTACTTC. Using reference TRBV7-2 and TRBJ2-5 for the parts outside the CDR3, the full variable domain is GAGVSQSPSNKVTEKGKDVELRCDPISGHTALYWYRQSLGQGLEFLIYFQGNSAPDKSGLPSDRFSAERTGGSVSTLTIQRTQQEDSAVYLCASSLVSGLIAETQYFGPGTRLLVL.

The DNA for the CDR3 is TGTGCCAGTAGTAGGGACAGGGGGCTATATGATACGCAGTATTTT. As protein: CASSRDRGLYDTQYF. V is TRBV19 and J is TRBJ2-3; 12 bases line up with TRBD1. The germline gives CDR1 LNHDA, CDR2 SQIVND (reference sequence). V lost 4 bases, J lost 6 bases, and 5 bases stayed unmatched. The CDR3 has 15 residues. Based on the CDR3 plus reference TRBV19 and TRBJ2-3, the full variable domain is DGGITQSPKYLFRKEGQNVTLSCEQNLNHDAMYWYRQDPGQGLRLIYYSQIVNDFQKGDIAEGYSVSREKKESFPLTVTSAQKNPTAFYLCASSRDRGLYDTQYFGPGTRLTVL.

The V gene is TRBV11-3, the J gene TRBJ2-1; TRBD2 matches at 10 bases. The CDR3 contains 15 residues. The V and J ends lost 2 bases and 2 bases, in that order; junction bases with no gene match: 0. CDR1 SGHNT and CDR2 YENEEA come from the germline V gene. The CDR3 loop is CASSLSGRAYNEQFF. The CDR3 coding sequence is TGTGCCAGCAGCTTAAGCGGGAGGGCCTACAATGAGCAGTTCTTC.

The V and J genes are TRBV7-3 and TRBJ2-2; 9 bases line up with TRBD2. Trimming at V came to 6 bases and at J to 0 bases, leaving 2 bases not matched to a gene. The V gene's germline CDR1 is SGHTA and CDR2 FQGTGA. This CDR3 has 15 amino acids. CDR3 DNA: TGTGCCAGCAGGGTAGCGGGAGCGAACACCGGGGAGCTGTTTTTT. It codes for CASRVAGANTGELFF.

This sequence joins TRBV10-3 and TRBJ2-2; 11 bases fit TRBD2. CDR3 length: 16 amino acids. Losses at the gene ends were 6 bases for V and 3 bases for J; bases not matched to a gene: 6. Germline lookup yields CDR1 ENHRY and CDR2 SYGVKD. The CDR3 region has the DNA TGTGCCATCAGCTCCGGGACTAGCGGTTACACCGGGGAGCTGTTTTTT. Translating gives CAISSGTSGYTGELFF.

Concerning this clone: Other nucleotide sequences from this sample produce the same CDR3. V is TRBV27 and J is TRBJ2-1, with TRBD2 identical over 11 bases. Per the germline V gene, CDR1 is MNHEY and CDR2 is SMNVEV (reference sequence). J gave up 0 bases and V 3 bases, and 4 bases lay outside the gene matches. CDR3 size: 17 residues. CDR3 region: CASSFPTSGSSYNEQFF. CDR3 nucleotide sequence: TGTGCCAGCAGTTTCCCCACTAGCGGGAGCTCCTACAATGAGCAGTTCTTC.

J is TRBJ2-1 and V is TRBV7-8, with 9 bases fitting TRBD2. Trimming took 5 bases from V and 0 from J; bases not matched to a gene: 5. From germline, CDR1 is SGHVS and CDR2 FQNEAQ. The CDR3 runs to 16 residues. The CDR3 is CASSKRAGGSYNEQFF. CDR3 nucleotides: TGTGCCAGCAGCAAGCGAGCGGGAGGCTCCTACAATGAGCAGTTCTTC.

The J gene is TRBJ1-3, the V gene TRBV6-4, with D possibly TRBD1 on 5 matching bases. In germline, CDR1 is MRHNA, CDR2 SNTAGT. The germline V and J ends were trimmed by 6 bases and 0 bases, with 9 bases remaining between them. CDR3 length: 14 amino acids. For the CDR3, the DNA is TGTGCCAGCAGACAGGATCTCTCTGGAAACACCATATATTTT. Translation gives CASRQDLSGNTIYF.